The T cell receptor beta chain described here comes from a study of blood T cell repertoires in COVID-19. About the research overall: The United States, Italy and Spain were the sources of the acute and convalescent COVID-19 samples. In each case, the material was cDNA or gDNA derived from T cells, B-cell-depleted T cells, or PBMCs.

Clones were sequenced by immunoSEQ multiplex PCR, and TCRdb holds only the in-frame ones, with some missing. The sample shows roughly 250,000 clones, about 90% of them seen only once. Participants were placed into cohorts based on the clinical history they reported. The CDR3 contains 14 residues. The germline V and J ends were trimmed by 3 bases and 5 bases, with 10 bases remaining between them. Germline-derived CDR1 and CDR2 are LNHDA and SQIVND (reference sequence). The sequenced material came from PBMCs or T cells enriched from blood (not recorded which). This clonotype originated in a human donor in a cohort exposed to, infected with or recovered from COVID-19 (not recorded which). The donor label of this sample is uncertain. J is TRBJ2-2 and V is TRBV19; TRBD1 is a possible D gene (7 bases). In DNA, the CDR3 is TGTGCCAGTAGTATGACAGGGAGGACCGGGGAGCTGTTTTTT. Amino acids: CASSMTGRTGELFF.